The entry below gives a single T cell receptor (beta chain) sequence along with its context. Its antigen specificity is not known. Qualities for individual bases were not recorded, and no much larger clone is one base off. The collaborating institutions used their own protocols to collect whole blood in K2EDTA tubes. For TCRbeta analysis, collaborators shipped samples as frozen whole blood, isolated PBMCs, or DNA extracted from either of those sample types. The immunoSEQ Assay, a bias-controlled multiplex PCR, was used to amplify TCRbeta CDR3 regions from genomic DNA. The paper's data handling went like this. Nucleated cell counts per sample were estimated from amplification of reference gene primers within the assay. To quantify the absolute abundance of each unique TCRbeta CDR3 rearrangement, sequence reads were collapsed and filtered. For each sample, productive Simpson clonality was calculated as the square root of Simpson's diversity index across productive rearrangements. The table was pulled from immuneACCESS by TCRdb, which kept in-frame rearrangements only. Such tables lose some clones; where checked, under half of the loss comes from unresolved V genes, and the rest has no known cause. Clone size and the V and J calls come from that table; the DNA yielded D and trimming. The table for this sample lists almost 80,000 clones; approximately 90% of them were counted only once. The ten top clones hold about 0.83% of the sample.

The CDR3 has 10 amino acids, counting the end cysteine and phenylalanine. Kept here is only the CDR3 DNA, which spans 30 bases and is read in frame from base 1. V drops 0 bases and J drops 13 bases, leaving 7 bases in between. CDR1 and CDR2 were assigned from the germline V gene (reference sequence) as DFQATT and SNEGSKA. This sample is part of a study of blood T cell repertoires in COVID-19 (dated by TCRdb to the early 2020s). Looking at the study overall: Collaborator samples came from the United States, Italy and Spain and covered acute and convalescent phases of COVID-19. Where HLA class I and class II types were available, the types were taken from metadata supplied by the sample provider, not from assay-based typing. Samples were obtained from the ongoing ImmuneRACE study (first 160 participants) and from some 1,200 subjects provided by 6 global collaborators. Deeply sampled blood TCRbeta repertoires from subjects exposed to, actively infected with, or recovered from COVID-19 were included in the dataset. The repertoires were made available in a free public database intended to serve as a resource for research on the immune response to SARS-CoV-2. Nearly every sample came with metadata listing a de-identified subject ID, COVID-19 status, age in years and sex. The material from the prospective study consisted of cDNA or gDNA derived from T cells, B-cell-depleted T cells, or PBMCs. The study at large found these results: The amount of clinical and demographic metadata varied by source and participant and was provided uncurated.

The source is a woman of 80 years or more with acute or convalescent COVID-19. Source material: peripheral blood. The rearrangement combines TRBV20-1 with TRBJ2-1; no D segment can be confidently identified. The CDR3 sequence is CSAREEKQFF. The DNA reads as follows: TGCAGTGCTAGAGAGGAGAAACAGTTCTTC.